This entry is about one T cell receptor (beta chain). The data are from a study of CD8 T cells in Susac syndrome. Trimming removed 0 bases from V and 5 bases from J, with 13 bases in between. Looked up from germline, CDR1 is DFQATT and CDR2 is SNEGSKA (reference sequence). This CDR3 comprises 14 residues. It was with random hexamers that about 0.45 to 1 ug RNA was reverse transcribed. The immunoSEQ assay covered 54 Vbeta and 13 Jbeta segments for CDR3. TCRdb ran MiXCR on the immunoSEQ multiplex PCR reads and lists one entry per CDR3 protein. This table has approximately 190,000 distinct CDR3 sequences, 95% appearing once.

This rearrangement joins TRBV20-1 to TRBJ2-5; D perhaps matches TRBD1 (5 bases). Material: CD4+ T cells from PBMCs. The TCR originated in a human donor with Susac syndrome. CDR3 in DNA: TGCAGTGCTAGAGATCTAAGCAGGGTGGAGACCCAGTACTTC. Its translation: CSARDLSRVETQYF.